Shown below are 29 T cell receptor beta chains from a single sample sequenced in a study of blood T cell repertoires in COVID-19. The protocol was immunoSEQ multiplex PCR, while the TCRdb copy is restricted to in-frame clones and leaves out a portion. The data show about 190,000 clones, 75% to 90% seen once. The sequencing input was peripheral blood. The receptors were gathered from a man aged 70-80 years with active or convalescent COVID-19.

This clone was recorded only once. The J gene is TRBJ1-6, the V gene TRBV4-3, with D possibly TRBD1 on 6 matching bases. There are 16 residues in the CDR3. Germline V gives CDR1 LGHNA, CDR2 YSLEER. Trimming removed 4 bases at V and 7 bases at J, with 17 bases between. The CDR3 loop is CASSPRGGALNSPLHF. The CDR3 nucleotides read TGCGCCAGCAGCCCGAGGGGGGGCGCATTGAATTCACCCCTCCACTTT.

This clone has a handful of counts. The CDR3 DNA reads as TGTGCCAGCAGCCTCGGAGGGAGGGCGAACACTGAAGCTTTCTTT. Amino acids: CASSLGGRANTEAFF. This chain uses TRBV3-1 (or the pseudogene TRBV3-2) with TRBJ1-1; no reliable D call. The ends were cut back, 4 bases at V and 1 base at J, with 13 bases in the middle. From germline, CDR1 is LGHDT and CDR2 YNNKEL (reference sequence). The CDR3 runs to 15 residues.

V and J are TRBV11-3 and TRBJ2-1, with TRBD2 as a possible D gene (6 bases). From germline, CDR1 is SGHNT and CDR2 YENEEA. With 5 bases removed from V and 9 bases from J, the gap between germline ends came to 17 bases. The CDR3 totals 14 residues. CDR3 sequence: CASSPGGRRGEQFF. The CDR3 DNA reads as TGTGCCAGCAGCCCCGGGGGAAGGCGTGGTGAGCAGTTCTTC.

The chain links TRBV9 to TRBJ1-3; TRBD1 agrees at 7 bases. The ends lost 0 bases at V and 3 bases at J; junction bases unmatched: 6. Germline lookup yields CDR1 SGDLS and CDR2 YYNGEE. The CDR3 runs 16 residues. The CDR3 nucleotides read TGTGCCAGCAGCGTAGAACAGGGGACGGTTGGAAACACCATATATTTT. Its translation is CASSVEQGTVGNTIYF.

The V gene is TRBV19, the J gene TRBJ1-5, with a possible D match to TRBD1 (6 bases). There are 16 residues in the CDR3. Trimming shortened V by 3 bases and J by 0 bases, and 12 bases separated the two germline ends. Germline values: CDR1 LNHDA, CDR2 SQIVND (reference sequence). The CDR3 DNA reads as TGTGCCAGTAGTATCCGTCGGACAGCTAGCAATCAGCCCCAGCATTTT. Its translation is CASSIRRTASNQPQHF. Full variable domain (rest looked up from reference TRBV19 and TRBJ1-5): DGGITQSPKYLFRKEGQNVTLSCEQNLNHDAMYWYRQDPGQGLRLIYYSQIVNDFQKGDIAEGYSVSREKKESFPLTVTSAQKNPTAFYLCASSIRRTASNQPQHFGDGTRLSIL.

The chain joins TRBV7-2 to TRBJ2-7, with 8 bases matching TRBD1. The CDR3 is 15 residues long. CDR1 is SGHTA and CDR2 is FQGNSA in the germline V gene. Germline trimming cut 5 bases from V and 4 bases from J; bases unmatched to any gene: 10. CDR3 loop: CASSAGTGSPYEQYF. The CDR3 region has the DNA TGTGCCAGCAGCGCCGGGACAGGTTCGCCTTACGAGCAGTACTTC.

V is TRBV15 and J is TRBJ2-3; D remains unclear. This CDR3 contains 16 residues. CDR1 is LNHNV, CDR2 YYDKDF, per germline (reference sequence). V lost 1 base and J 2 bases, leaving 13 bases between the germline ends. Here the CDR3 reads CATSRVSNGPTDTQYF. In nucleotides, the CDR3 is TGTGCCACCAGCAGAGTGTCCAATGGGCCCACAGATACGCAGTATTTT.

The CDR3 is CASSPTGVAYNEQFF. The CDR3 nucleotides read TGTGCCAGCTCACCAACAGGGGTGGCATACAATGAGCAGTTCTTC. The chain employs TRBV18 and TRBJ2-1; 7 bases match TRBD1. With 2 bases clipped from V and 4 bases from J, the junction kept 5 bases outside the gene matches. This CDR3 comprises 15 residues. Germline lookup yields CDR1 KGHSH and CDR2 LQKENI.

For the CDR3, the DNA is TGCGCCAGCAGCTTCATAGCGGGCTCCTCCTACAATGAGCAGTTCTTC. Its translation: CASSFIAGSSYNEQFF. This chain uses TRBV10-1 with TRBJ2-1; 7 nucleotides line up with TRBD2. This CDR3 contains 16 residues. V lost 6 bases, J lost 0 bases, and 8 bases stayed unmatched. Germline assignment: CDR1 WNHNN and CDR2 SYGVQD (reference sequence).

This chain connects TRBV30 to TRBJ1-5; 7 bases are shared with TRBD1. This CDR3 is 14 amino acids long. Trimming cost V 2 bases and J 3 bases; bases outside gene matches: 4. Per the germline V gene, CDR1 is GTSNPN and CDR2 is SVGIG (reference sequence). CDR3 nucleotide sequence: TGTGCCTGGAGTCAGGGGGTTGACAATCAGCCCCAGCATTTT. It specifies CAWSQGVDNQPQHF.

As regards this clone: Other nucleotide sequences from this sample produce the same CDR3. The chain has TRBV5-4 and TRBJ2-3; D possibly corresponds to TRBD2 (7 bases). CDR3 length equals 15 residues. V shed 2 bases and J shed 0 bases, with 10 bases lying between them. Looked up from germline, CDR1 is SGHNT and CDR2 is YYREEE (reference sequence). Here the CDR3 reads CASSLRGASTDTQYF. CDR3 DNA: TGTGCCAGCAGCTTACGGGGGGCGAGCACAGATACGCAGTATTTT. The whole variable domain, remainder taken from reference TRBV5-4 and TRBJ2-3, is ETGVTQSPTHLIKTRGQQVTLRCSSQSGHNTVSWYQQALGQGPQFIFQYYREEENGRGNFPPRFSGLQFPNYSSELNVNALELDDSALYLCASSLRGASTDTQYFGPGTRLTVL.

J is TRBJ2-7 and V is TRBV5-4; TRBD1 matches at 8 bases. CDR3 length equals 15 residues. With V trimmed by 3 bases and J by 2 bases, 7 bases remained unmatched. The V gene's germline CDR1 is SGHNT and CDR2 YYREEE (reference sequence). CDR3 sequence: CASSSGTGVTYEQYF. The CDR3, as DNA: TGTGCCAGCAGCTCGGGGACAGGAGTCACCTACGAGCAGTACTTC.

The chain employs TRBV4-3 and TRBJ2-1; the match to TRBD1 covers 9 bases. Germline-derived CDR1 and CDR2 are LGHNA and YSLEER. Trimming took 0 bases from V and 8 from J; bases not matched to a gene: 17. The CDR3 has 19 amino acids. The CDR3 nucleotides are TGCGCCAGCAGCCAAGACGGGGGACAGGGTACGGGGGTTGCTGATGAGCAGTTCTTC. Translated, it gives CASSQDGGQGTGVADEQFF.

CDR3 coding DNA: TGTGCCAGCAGCTTAGCGGGGACAGTTGGCTACACCTTC. Translation gives CASSLAGTVGYTF. The chain combines TRBV7-9 with TRBJ1-2; 7 bases are shared with TRBD1. Trimming took 0 bases from V and 7 from J; bases not matched to a gene: 2. The CDR3 runs 13 residues. CDR1 and CDR2 (germline): SEHNR, FQNEAQ (reference sequence).

The genes are TRBV7-6 and TRBJ2-7; 7 bases are shared with TRBD1. Trimming cost V 5 bases and J 6 bases; bases outside gene matches: 4. CDR1 and CDR2 (germline): SGHVS, FNYEAQ. CDR3 size: 12 residues. The CDR3 sequence: CASSPPGGEQYF. CDR3 nucleotide sequence: TGTGCCAGCAGCCCACCAGGGGGCGAGCAGTACTTC. The full variable domain, rest sourced from reference TRBV7-6 and TRBJ2-7, is GAGVSQSPRYKVTKRGQDVALRCDPISGHVSLYWYRQALGQGPEFLTYFNYEAQQDKSGLPNDRFSAERPEGSISTLTIQRTEQRDSAMYRCASSPPGGEQYFGPGTRLTVT.

The chain links TRBV29-1 to TRBJ2-5, with a weak D call TRBD2 (7 bases). V was pared by 7 bases and J by 1 base, with 13 bases between. CDR3 size: 13 residues. Per the germline V gene, CDR1 is SQVTM and CDR2 is ANQGSEA. The CDR3 loop is CSARRGGQETQYF. The CDR3, as DNA: TGCAGCGCCCGAAGGGGGGGCCAAGAGACCCAGTACTTC. Full variable domain (rest looked up from reference TRBV29-1 and TRBJ2-5): SAVISQKPSRDICQRGTSLTIQCQVDSQVTMMFWYRQQPGQSLTLIATANQGSEATYESGFVIDKFPISRPNLTFSTLTVSNMSPEDSSIYLCSARRGGQETQYFGPGTRLLVL.

The chain carries TRBV6-5 and TRBJ1-2; D is unresolved. V was cut by 5 bases and J by 2 bases, with 12 bases left in between. Germline loops: CDR1 MNHEY, CDR2 SVGAGI. CDR3 length equals 14 residues. The CDR3, as DNA: TGTGCCAGCAGTAAGGCGACGGGGAACTATGGCTACACCTTC. This translates into CASSKATGNYGYTF.

The rearrangement uses TRBV29-1 and TRBJ2-7; the D is unclear. Germline CDR1 SQVTM, CDR2 ANQGSEA. V lost 5 bases and J 2 bases, leaving 7 bases between the germline ends. This CDR3 is 11 amino acids long. The CDR3 DNA reads TGCAGCGTTCATGGCCCCTACGAGCAGTACTTC. Translation: CSVHGPYEQYF.

This clone was observed a few times. This chain connects TRBV28 to TRBJ1-2, with unresolved D. CDR3 size: 15 residues. Trimming pared 0 bases from V and 3 bases from J, leaving 11 bases between. In germline, CDR1 is MDHEN, CDR2 SYDVKM. The CDR3 loop is CASSLWSLQDYGYTF. CDR3 in DNA: TGTGCCAGCAGTTTATGGTCCCTGCAGGACTATGGCTACACCTTC.

The chain carries TRBV18 and TRBJ1-4; 9 nucleotides agree with TRBD1. The CDR3 runs 15 residues. V lost 3 bases, J lost 7 bases, and 6 bases stayed unmatched. Germline CDR1 KGHSH, CDR2 LQKENI. The CDR3 region is CASSPSQGAGEKLFF. Written as DNA, the CDR3 is TGTGCCAGCTCACCTTCACAGGGGGCGGGTGAAAAACTGTTTTTT.

V usage is TRBV6-5 and J usage is TRBJ1-2; 9 bases match TRBD1. The CDR3 has 14 amino acids. Germline assignment: CDR1 MNHEY and CDR2 SVGAGI. With V trimmed by 6 bases and J by 4 bases, 6 bases remained unmatched. CDR3 nucleotide sequence: TGTGCCAGCAGGCCGGGACAGGGTATCTATGGCTACACCTTC. Encoded protein: CASRPGQGIYGYTF.

The chain is built from TRBV10-3 and TRBJ2-7; a weak D match, TRBD2 (5 bases). V was shortened by 2 bases and J by 5 bases, with 10 bases between the two germline ends. This CDR3 is 13 amino acids long. CDR1 ENHRY and CDR2 SYGVKD come from the germline V gene. CDR3: CAISERGDNEQYF. For the CDR3, the DNA is TGTGCCATCAGTGAGCGGGGAGACAACGAGCAGTACTTC.

This clone was observed once. V usage is TRBV5-1 and J usage is TRBJ2-5; 7 nucleotides line up with TRBD2. The CDR3 consists of 14 residues. The trim removed 1 base at V and 5 bases at J, leaving 5 bases unmatched. From germline, CDR1 is SGHRS and CDR2 YFSETQ. The CDR3 is CASSLRLAGETQYF. The CDR3 DNA reads as TGCGCCAGCAGCTTGCGACTAGCAGGGGAGACCCAGTACTTC.

This sequence joins TRBV19 and TRBJ2-6; D remains unclear. V was cut by 2 bases and J by 0 bases, with 5 bases left in between. Germline loops: CDR1 LNHDA, CDR2 SQIVND (reference sequence). The CDR3 runs 15 residues. The CDR3 coding sequence is TGTGCCAGTAGTATATGGAGCTCTGGGGCCAACGTCCTGACTTTC. The encoded protein is CASSIWSSGANVLTF.

Only one count was recorded for this clone. This sequence joins TRBV28 and TRBJ1-2; 8 bases are a match to TRBD1. With V trimmed by 2 bases and J by 8 bases, 7 bases remained unmatched. Germline loops: CDR1 MDHEN, CDR2 SYDVKM. The CDR3 length is 14 residues. Here the CDR3 reads CASSLLTGGRGYTF. In nucleotides, the CDR3 is TGTGCCAGCAGTTTACTAACAGGGGGAAGAGGCTACACCTTC.

This clone came up once. J is TRBJ1-2 and V is TRBV5-8, with TRBD1 identical over 8 bases. V lost 0 bases, J lost 0 bases, and 7 bases stayed unmatched. The CDR3 spans 17 residues. The germline V gene encodes CDR1 SGHTS and CDR2 YDEGEE. CDR3 protein: CASSLGTGKAANYGYTF. The CDR3 DNA follows: TGTGCCAGCAGCTTGGGGACAGGGAAGGCCGCTAACTATGGCTACACCTTC. Full variable domain (missing parts from reference TRBV5-8 and TRBJ1-2): EAGVTQSPTHLIKTRGQQATLRCSPISGHTSVYWYQQALGLGLQFLLWYDEGEERNRGNFPPRFSGRQFPNYSSELNVNALELEDSALYLCASSLGTGKAANYGYTFGSGTRLTVV.

J is TRBJ1-2 and V is TRBV6-5, with 7 bases fitting TRBD1. Trimming cost V 6 bases and J 4 bases; bases outside gene matches: 11. Germline-derived CDR1 and CDR2 are MNHEY and SVGAGI. This CDR3 has 15 residues. CDR3 DNA sequence: TGTGCCAGCAGCCGAACCCGACAGGGACCCTATGGCTACACCTTC. Its translation is CASSRTRQGPYGYTF.

The J gene is TRBJ1-6, the V gene TRBV6-2 or TRBV6-3, with D maybe TRBD1 (6 bases). The CDR3 totals 15 residues. Germline CDR1 reads MNHEY; CDR2 reads SVGEGT. V lost 5 bases and J 9 bases, leaving 17 bases between the germline ends. The DNA for the CDR3 is TGTGCCAGCAGTAACTACCCAGGGGACGGTTCACCCCTCCACTTT. Its protein product is CASSNYPGDGSPLHF.

The CDR3 DNA sequence: TGTGCCAGCAGCCCGGGGACTAGCGGGGGACCGGGGCGTACGCAGTATTTT. It specifies CASSPGTSGGPGRTQYF. This chain connects TRBV7-9 to TRBJ2-3; TRBD2 matches 14 bases. Trimming took 5 bases from V and 8 from J; bases not matched to a gene: 12. CDR1 and CDR2 (germline): SEHNR, FQNEAQ (reference sequence). The CDR3 spans 17 residues.